This is a list of T cell receptor beta chains from one sample in a study of shared clonotypes between healthy human individuals. Assay used: immunoSEQ multiplex PCR; TCRdb lists only in-frame clones, some missing. The sample lists a few million clones, under 97% occurring once. The sample was naive CD4+ T cells sorted from blood. These receptors were obtained from a man aged 18-30 years in good health. The CDR3 runs from the conserved cysteine through the conserved F or W. The D gene is left open where the match is weak. Clone sizes are given selectively: once, few, many, or a class where the clone is expanded.

d_gene | j_gene | v_gene | abundance | CDR3nt | CDR3aa
. | TRBJ1-5 | TRBV28 | . | TGTGCCAGCAGTCCTGGGGGAGGTCATCAGCCCCAGCATTTT | CASSPGGGHQPQHF
. | TRBJ1-5 | TRBV18 | . | TGTGCCAGCTCCGAAAGGGACCCTGGGCCCCAGCATTTT | CASSERDPGPQHF
. | TRBJ2-7 | TRBV11-2 | . | TGTGCCAGCAGCTTAGGGGTCGAAGGGGGGTACTTC | CASSLGVEGGYF
. | TRBJ2-7 | TRBV4-3 | . | TGCGCCAGCAGCCAAGATTTGGCTAGCGCTAGATACGAGCAGTACTTC | CASSQDLASARYEQYF
. | TRBJ2-3 | TRBV7-6 | . | TGTGCCAGCAGCTTAGTTGAAAGTAAAGATACGCAGTATTTT | CASSLVESKDTQYF
. | TRBJ2-7 | TRBV2 | . | TGTGCCAGCAGTGGGACGGGCTACGAGCAGTACTTC | CASSGTGYEQYF
. | TRBJ2-2 | TRBV5-6 | . | TGTGCCAGCAGCCTGCCGGTGGGGAGCGGGGAGCTGTTTTTT | CASSLPVGSGELFF
. | TRBJ2-2 | TRBV7-9 | . | TGTGCCAGCAGCTGGGGGGACACAGGGAGAGCCGGGGAGCTGTTTTTT | CASSWGDTGRAGELFF
. | TRBJ1-4 | TRBV6-1 | . | TGTGCCAGCAGTGAAGCTGGCACAGCCGAAAAACTGTTTTTT | CASSEAGTAEKLFF
. | TRBJ2-7 | TRBV7-2 | . | TGTGCCAGCAGCGAAAGTGGGGGGCTGCCCTACGAGCAGTACTTC | CASSESGGLPYEQYF
TRBD1 | TRBJ2-2 | TRBV5-4 | . | TGTGCCAGCAGCCAGGCCGGGACAGGGACCGGGGAGCTGTTTTTT | CASSQAGTGTGELFF
. | TRBJ2-4 | TRBV30 | once | TGTGCCTGGTCCAAAACGGACCCCTTCAAAAACATTCAGTACTTC | CAWSKTDPFKNIQYF
. | TRBJ2-7 | TRBV6-1 | . | TGTGCCAGCAGTGGGACTGGGGTTTTAGGCTACGAGCAGTACTTC | CASSGTGVLGYEQYF
TRBD2 | TRBJ2-3 | TRBV7-8 | . | TGTGCCAGCAGCCCCCGAACCTCACTAGCGCTTAGCACAGATACGCAGTATTTT | CASSPRTSLALSTDTQYF
. | TRBJ2-2 | TRBV11-3 | . | TGTGCCAGCAGCTTTACAGAGAACACCGGGGAGCTGTTTTTT | CASSFTENTGELFF
. | TRBJ2-1 | TRBV6-1 | . | TGTGCCAGCACCCAAACTAGGGAGCAGTTCTTC | CASTQTREQFF
. | TRBJ1-2 | TRBV5-6 | . | TGTGCCAGCAGCCTAGATTCGGGTCCTTATAACTATGGCTACACCTTC | CASSLDSGPYNYGYTF
. | TRBJ1-5 | TRBV5-1 | . | TGCGCCAGCAGCTTGGAGCCGCTAGATGGTTTTCGCAATCAGCCCCAGCATTTT | CASSLEPLDGFRNQPQHF
. | TRBJ2-2 | TRBV5-4 | . | TGTGCCAGCAGCTTGGGACGCTCGAATGCCGGGGAGCTGTTTTTT | CASSLGRSNAGELFF
TRBD1 | TRBJ1-6 | TRBV6-5 | once | TGTGCCAGCAGATTCATGGACAGGGGGCAATCACCCCTCCACTTT | CASRFMDRGQSPLHF
. | TRBJ1-2 | TRBV10-1 | few | TGCGCCAGCAGTGAGTCGAACAGGCCCAGCGGCTACACCTTC | CASSESNRPSGYTF
TRBD1 | TRBJ1-6 | TRBV30 | . | TGTGCCTGGCAGGGGGCATATAATTCACCCCTCCACTTT | CAWQGAYNSPLHF
TRBD1 | TRBJ1-6 | TRBV13 | . | TGTGCCAGCAGCTCGACGGACAGGGCAAATTCACCCCTCCACTTT | CASSSTDRANSPLHF
TRBD1 | TRBJ2-7 | TRBV6-6 | . | TGTGCCAGCAGTCAGGGACAGGCGTTCGGGGAGCAGTACTTC | CASSQGQAFGEQYF
TRBD2 | TRBJ2-7 | TRBV5-1 | . | TGCGCCAGCAGCCGAGGGACCGGGGGGGCGCCCTACGAGCAGTACTTC | CASSRGTGGAPYEQYF
. | TRBJ2-7 | TRBV29-1 | . | TGCAGCGTTGGTCAATCCGAGCAGTACTTC | CSVGQSEQYF
TRBD2 | TRBJ2-7 | TRBV6-6 | . | TGTGCCAGCAGTCTTATGGGGGGGTCCTATGAGCAGTACTTC | CASSLMGGSYEQYF
. | TRBJ1-2 | TRBV19 | once | TGTGCCAGTAGTATCGCGGCTGCTCCTAACTATGGCTACACCTTC | CASSIAAAPNYGYTF
. | TRBJ2-5 | TRBV28 | once | TGTGCCAGCAGTTTACGTGGGAGCCAAGAGACCCAGTACTTC | CASSLRGSQETQYF
. | TRBJ2-7 | TRBV5-6 | . | TGTGCCAGCAGCTGGGGGTTTGGGCGGACTGACTCCTACGAGCAGTACTTC | CASSWGFGRTDSYEQYF
. | TRBJ2-1 | TRBV7-2 | . | TGTGCCAGCAGCTTAGCAGGTCGAACGCATGAGCAGTTCTTC | CASSLAGRTHEQFF
. | TRBJ2-7 | TRBV7-9 | . | TGTGCCAGCTTTCCGGCAGGAGGATTCGAGCAGTACTTC | CASFPAGGFEQYF
. | TRBJ1-5 | TRBV6-1 | . | TGTGCCAGCAAATTACCAGGGGTGCAAAGCCAGCCCCAGCATTTT | CASKLPGVQSQPQHF
. | TRBJ2-3 | TRBV30 | . | TGTGCCTGGACTGCGTGGGGTCCCACAGATACGCAGTATTTT | CAWTAWGPTDTQYF
. | TRBJ1-2 | TRBV19 | once | TGTGCCAGTAGTATAGATTCCGGGACAACTAACTATGGCTACACCTTC | CASSIDSGTTNYGYTF
. | TRBJ2-1 | TRBV2 | once | TGTGCCAGCAGTGGCGATGCGGGGGAGCAGTTCTTC | CASSGDAGEQFF
. | TRBJ2-7 | TRBV5-6 | . | TGTGCCAGCAGCTCGGGACTCCCGTACGAGCAGTACTTC | CASSSGLPYEQYF
. | TRBJ1-2 | TRBV10-3 | . | TGTGCCATCAGTGAGACGGGGAATCGGGTCTATGGCTACACCTTC | CAISETGNRVYGYTF
. | TRBJ2-1 | TRBV9 | . | TGTGCCAGCAGCGTAGACGGCGCAGCCTACAATGAGCAGTTCTTC | CASSVDGAAYNEQFF
. | TRBJ1-3 | TRBV7-9 | . | TGTGCCAGCAGCTTATGGGCGCTGGGCTCTGGAAACACCATATATTTT | CASSLWALGSGNTIYF
. | TRBJ1-4 | TRBV20-1 | once | TGCAGTGCTAGAGACCGCGAAAAACTGTTTTTT | CSARDREKLFF
. | TRBJ2-4 | TRBV18 | . | TGTGCCAGCTCACCACCGGGACGAAAAAACATTCAGTACTTC | CASSPPGRKNIQYF
. | TRBJ2-2 | TRBV2 | . | TGTGCCAGCAGTGGGGGCTCAGGGACCACCGGGGAGCTGTTTTTT | CASSGGSGTTGELFF
. | TRBJ2-3 | TRBV29-1 | . | TGCAGCGTTGATGGATACTCCACAGATACGCAGTATTTT | CSVDGYSTDTQYF
. | TRBJ2-2 | TRBV7-2 | . | TGTGCCAGCAGCTTAGCGGGGAGGCGAGCTAACACCGGGGAGCTGTTTTTT | CASSLAGRRANTGELFF
. | TRBJ1-1 | TRBV20-1 | . | TGCTCCCTGAGGTACACTGAAGCTTTCTTT | CSLRYTEAFF
. | TRBJ1-5 | TRBV7-2 | . | TGTGCCAGCAGCTTAAGCAGCAATCAGCCCCAGCATTTT | CASSLSSNQPQHF
. | TRBJ2-1 | TRBV5-6 | . | TGTGCCAGCAGCTTGGGAGGGGCGGCCAACAATGAGCAGTTCTTC | CASSLGGAANNEQFF
. | TRBJ2-7 | TRBV18 | . | TGTGCCAGCTCACCCAGGCTGGGGGATTACGAGCAGTACTTC | CASSPRLGDYEQYF
. | TRBJ2-7 | TRBV15 | . | TGTGCCACCAGCCTCGCACTGTCCTCCTACGAGCAGTACTTC | CATSLALSSYEQYF
TRBD2 | TRBJ2-3 | TRBV9 | . | TGTGCCAGCAGCGGAGCGGGAGGGAGGGCAGATACGCAGTATTTT | CASSGAGGRADTQYF
TRBD1 | TRBJ2-5 | TRBV30 | . | TGTGCCTGGTCCGGGACAGGGGCCGGAGAGACCCAGTACTTC | CAWSGTGAGETQYF
. | TRBJ1-5 | TRBV18 | . | TGTGCCAGCTCGCCCACCGGTGGTCAGCCCCAGCATTTT | CASSPTGGQPQHF
. | TRBJ1-1 | TRBV19 | . | TGTGCCAGTAGCGGGACCAGGGAGGGGGAAGCTTTCTTT | CASSGTREGEAFF
. | TRBJ1-1 | TRBV6-5 | . | TGTGCCAGCAGTCCTCTCATGAACACTGAAGCTTTCTTT | CASSPLMNTEAFF
. | TRBJ1-4 | TRBV2 | once | TGTGCCAGCAGTCACCATGACCCGGCCTTAAATGAAAAACTGTTTTTT | CASSHHDPALNEKLFF
. | TRBJ2-1 | TRBV18 | . | TGTGCCAGCTCATATAACGGAAATGAGCAGTTCTTC | CASSYNGNEQFF
. | TRBJ1-5 | TRBV2 | . | TGTGCCAGCAGTACGGACAGAAGCAATCAGCCCCAGCATTTT | CASSTDRSNQPQHF
TRBD1 | TRBJ2-5 | TRBV27 | . | TGTGCCAGCAGTCGACAGGGTGCAGAGACCCAGTACTTC | CASSRQGAETQYF
TRBD1 | TRBJ1-1 | TRBV5-1 | once | TGCGCCAGCAGCTTGAGGGGACAGCCGAACACTGAAGCTTTCTTT | CASSLRGQPNTEAFF